This T cell receptor beta chain was captured in a study of cytomegalovirus exposure and HLA in healthy donors. This CDR3 has 16 residues. Trimming pared 4 bases from V and 4 bases from J, leaving 16 bases between. Germline loops: CDR1 MGHDK, CDR2 SYGVNS. This clone has more than one count but fewer than ten. This PCR relied on a set of 60 Vbeta primers and 13 Jbeta primers. The repertoire was sequenced with immunoSEQ multiplex PCR; TCRdb's copy has only in-frame clones and lacks some. This sample carries 81,000 or so clones, 77% of them seen once, and the ten largest clones take more than 2.5%. This receptor was taken from a man in his forties or fifties in good health and CMV-seropositive. The chain combines TRBV25-1 with TRBJ2-2, with a weak D call TRBD2 (6 bases). Specimen: PBMCs. CDR3 in amino acids: CASSASGGWGTGELFF. CDR3 sequence (DNA): TGTGCCAGCAGTGCATCTGGGGGGTGGGGCACCGGGGAGCTGTTTTTT.